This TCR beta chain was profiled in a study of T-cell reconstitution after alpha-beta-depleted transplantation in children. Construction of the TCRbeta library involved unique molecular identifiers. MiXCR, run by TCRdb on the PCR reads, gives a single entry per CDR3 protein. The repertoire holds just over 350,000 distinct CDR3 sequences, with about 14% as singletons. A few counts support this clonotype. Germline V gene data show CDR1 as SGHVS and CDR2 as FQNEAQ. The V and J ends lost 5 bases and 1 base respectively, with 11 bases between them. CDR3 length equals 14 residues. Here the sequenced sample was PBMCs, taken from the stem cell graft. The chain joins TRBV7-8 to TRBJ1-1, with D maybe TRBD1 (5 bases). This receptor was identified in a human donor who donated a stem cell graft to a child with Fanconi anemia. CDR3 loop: CASSTDGTNTEAFF. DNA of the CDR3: TGTGCCAGCAGCACTGACGGGACGAACACTGAAGCTTTCTTT.